Described below is a single TCR beta chain sequence and its context. Its cognate antigen is unknown. V was shortened by 4 bases and J by 0 bases, with 8 bases between the two germline ends. The length of the CDR3 is 14 residues. CDR1 and CDR2 from the germline V gene are SGHDT and YYEEEE. This sample was included in a study of T cell responses to AZD1222 COVID-19 vaccine. Study-wide points: Along spike, vaccine-associated CD4 TCRs were found throughout, with dominance at 160-218 and 743-854. None of the repertoires were sampled until the peak T cell response had passed.

Second-dose timings of about 4 or about 12 weeks were pooled. The data were produced by immunoSEQ multiplex PCR, yet TCRdb's version contains in-frame clones alone and is incomplete. Of 200,000 or so clones listed, 90% to 95% are singletons. The sample here was peripheral blood, taken 28 days after the second AZD1222 dose. This receptor was taken from an adult who received the AZD1222 COVID-19 vaccine. The rearrangement uses TRBV5-6 and TRBJ1-5; D unresolved. DNA for the CDR3: TGTGCCAGCAGCCACCGGAGTAGCAATCAGCCCCAGCATTTT. Translation gives CASSHRSSNQPQHF.